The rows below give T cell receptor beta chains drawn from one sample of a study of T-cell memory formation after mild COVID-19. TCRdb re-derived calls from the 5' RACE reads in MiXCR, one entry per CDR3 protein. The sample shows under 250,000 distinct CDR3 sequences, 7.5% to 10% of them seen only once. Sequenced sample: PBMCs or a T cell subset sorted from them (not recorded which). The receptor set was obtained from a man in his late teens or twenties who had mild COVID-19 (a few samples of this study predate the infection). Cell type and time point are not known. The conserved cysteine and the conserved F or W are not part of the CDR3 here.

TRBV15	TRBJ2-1	ATSRFTGLEQF
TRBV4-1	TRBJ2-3	ASSQDLLAAGGRDTQY
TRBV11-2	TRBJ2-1	ASSFAGGASEQF
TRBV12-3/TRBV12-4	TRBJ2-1	ASSPPGGQF
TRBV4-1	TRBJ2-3	ASSPHQGKGGSTDTQY
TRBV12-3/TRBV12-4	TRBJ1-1	ASSFWGGTEAF
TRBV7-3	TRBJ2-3	ASSSPSGGAGTDTQY
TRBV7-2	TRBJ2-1	ASSRTGWNEQF
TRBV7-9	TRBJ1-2	ASSQQGLYDGYT
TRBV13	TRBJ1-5	ASSLRLGNQPQH
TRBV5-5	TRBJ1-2	ASSSTVEGAEGYT
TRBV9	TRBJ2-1	ASSVGITAYEQF
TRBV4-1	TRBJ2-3	ASRMEQGTDTQY
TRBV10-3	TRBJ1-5	AISEDNQPQH
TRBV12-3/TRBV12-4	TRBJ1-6	ASRRQGAIWPLH
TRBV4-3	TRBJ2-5	ASSHPTGTETQY
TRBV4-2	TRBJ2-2	ASSQEGTTNTGELF
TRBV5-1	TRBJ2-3	ASSFQGFAGDTQY
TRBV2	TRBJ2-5	ASTKQGVYQETQY
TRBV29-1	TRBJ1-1	SVWTGANTEAF
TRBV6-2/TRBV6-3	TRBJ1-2	ASSYIRDGYT
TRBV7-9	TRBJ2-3	ASGQGDTQY
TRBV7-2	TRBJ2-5	ASSPGLVPYQETQY
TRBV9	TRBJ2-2	ASSVGEQPNTGELF
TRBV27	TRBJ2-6	ASSLHPGSGANVLT
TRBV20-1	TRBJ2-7	STRKGFYEQY
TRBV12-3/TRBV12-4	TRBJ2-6	ASSSGGRSGANVLT
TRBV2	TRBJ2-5	ASSEAGVGETQY
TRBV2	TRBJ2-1	ASAAQAGGYNEQF
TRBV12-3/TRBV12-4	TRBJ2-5	ASTWASGGALTRETQY
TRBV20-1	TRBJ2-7	SAQMDISYEQY
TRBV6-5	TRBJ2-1	ASSYVKGDSQF
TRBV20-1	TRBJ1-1	SARPTGWDTEAF
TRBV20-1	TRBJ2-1	SATGAIDNEQF
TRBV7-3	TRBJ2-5	ASSPREGQETQY
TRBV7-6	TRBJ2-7	ASSLVPGPVTYEQY
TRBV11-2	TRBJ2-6	ASSSFGANVLT
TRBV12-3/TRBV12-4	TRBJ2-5	ATSLGRIQETQY
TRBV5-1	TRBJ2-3	ASSLGQGETDTQY
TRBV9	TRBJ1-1	ASSVGSASGTEAF
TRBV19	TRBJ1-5	ASSRQGAQH
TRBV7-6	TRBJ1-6	ASSQRSSGSPLH
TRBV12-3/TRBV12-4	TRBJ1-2	ASSLRDSSYGYT
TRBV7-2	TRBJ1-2	ASSLGGGASPYGYT
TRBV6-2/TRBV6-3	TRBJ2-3	ASSHLRVPGGAPTDTQY
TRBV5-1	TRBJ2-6	ASQNPRDSRKSGANVLT